The sample holds a few counts of the clone carrying this TCR beta chain. The entry originates in a study of blood T cells in healthy people across ages. Together with a sample-barcoded 5' primer, a J-beta primer mix was included in a second PCR lasting 7 to 11 cycles. TCRdb ran MiXCR on the 5' RACE reads and lists one entry per CDR3 protein. The sample lists 450,000 to 600,000 distinct CDR3 sequences; roughly a quarter were seen once. These data were also filed under a second study, of T cells of mothers and their children. According to that study: The donor cohort consisted of a few healthy Caucasian mothers and their six children.

The sequence was obtained from a boy between 2 and 10 years old in good health. The sequenced material came from blood.

CDR3 loop: CAISESGLSTDTQYF. In DNA, the CDR3 is TGTGCCATCAGTGAGTCGGGGCTTAGCACAGATACGCAGTATTTT. The chain recombines TRBV10-3 with TRBJ2-3; tentative D call: TRBD1 (5 bases). CDR1 and CDR2 (germline): ENHRY, SYGVKD. The ends were cut back, 0 bases at V and 0 bases at J, with 7 bases in the middle. The CDR3 is 15 residues long.